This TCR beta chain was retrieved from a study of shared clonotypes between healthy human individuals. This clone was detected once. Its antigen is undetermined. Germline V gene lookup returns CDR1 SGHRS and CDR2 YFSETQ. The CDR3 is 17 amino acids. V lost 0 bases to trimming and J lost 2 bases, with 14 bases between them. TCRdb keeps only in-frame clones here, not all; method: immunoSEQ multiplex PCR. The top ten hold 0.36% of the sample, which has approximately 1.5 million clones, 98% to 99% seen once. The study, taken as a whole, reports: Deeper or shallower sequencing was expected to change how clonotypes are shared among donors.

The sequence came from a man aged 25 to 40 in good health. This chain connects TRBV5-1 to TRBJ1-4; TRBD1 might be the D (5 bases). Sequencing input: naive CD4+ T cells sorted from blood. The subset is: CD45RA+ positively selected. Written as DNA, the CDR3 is TGCGCCAGCAGCTTGGGTGGGGGAATGGTGACTAATGAAAAACTGTTTTTT. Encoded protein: CASSLGGGMVTNEKLFF.